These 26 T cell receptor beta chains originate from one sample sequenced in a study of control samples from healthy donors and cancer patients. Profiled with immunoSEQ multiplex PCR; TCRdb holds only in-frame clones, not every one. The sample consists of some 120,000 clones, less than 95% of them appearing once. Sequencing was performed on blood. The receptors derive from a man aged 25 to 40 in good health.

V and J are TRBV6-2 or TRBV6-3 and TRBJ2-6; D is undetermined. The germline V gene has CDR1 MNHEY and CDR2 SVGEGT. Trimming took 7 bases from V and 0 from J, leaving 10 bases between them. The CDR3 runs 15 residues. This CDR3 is CASNPIRSGANVLTF. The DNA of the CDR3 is TGTGCCAGCAACCCCATTCGCTCTGGGGCCAACGTCCTGACTTTC.

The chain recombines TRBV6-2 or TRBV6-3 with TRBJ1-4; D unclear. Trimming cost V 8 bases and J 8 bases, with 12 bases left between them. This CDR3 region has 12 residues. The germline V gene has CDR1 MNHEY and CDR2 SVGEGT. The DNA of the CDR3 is TGTGCCAGCGGCCAGGTTGGCGAAAAACTGTTTTTT. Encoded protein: CASGQVGEKLFF.

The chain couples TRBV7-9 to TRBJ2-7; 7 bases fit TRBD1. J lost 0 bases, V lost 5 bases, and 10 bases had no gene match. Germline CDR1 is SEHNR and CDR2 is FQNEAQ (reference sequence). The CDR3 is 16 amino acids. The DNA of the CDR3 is TGTGCCAGCAGCCCCCGCCGACAGGGAGTCTCCTACGAGCAGTACTTC. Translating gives CASSPRRQGVSYEQYF.

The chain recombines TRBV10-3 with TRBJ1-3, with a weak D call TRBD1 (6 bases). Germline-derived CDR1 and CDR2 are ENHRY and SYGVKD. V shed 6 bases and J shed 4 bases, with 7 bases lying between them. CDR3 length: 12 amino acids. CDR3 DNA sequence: TGTGCCATCAGGACAGGAGGAAACACCATATATTTT. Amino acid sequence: CAIRTGGNTIYF.

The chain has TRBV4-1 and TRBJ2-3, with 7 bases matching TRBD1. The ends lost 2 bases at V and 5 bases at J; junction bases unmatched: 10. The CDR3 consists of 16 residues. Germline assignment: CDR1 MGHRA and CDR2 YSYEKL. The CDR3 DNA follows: TGCGCCAGCAGCCAACCGTCGACAGGGAAGAAAGATACGCAGTATTTT. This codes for CASSQPSTGKKDTQYF.

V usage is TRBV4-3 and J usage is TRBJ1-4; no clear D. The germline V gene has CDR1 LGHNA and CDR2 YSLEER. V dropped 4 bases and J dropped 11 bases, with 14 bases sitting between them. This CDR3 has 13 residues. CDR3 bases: TGCGCCAGCAGCCTCCGGCCCGTGGGGAAACTGTTTTTT. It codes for CASSLRPVGKLFF.

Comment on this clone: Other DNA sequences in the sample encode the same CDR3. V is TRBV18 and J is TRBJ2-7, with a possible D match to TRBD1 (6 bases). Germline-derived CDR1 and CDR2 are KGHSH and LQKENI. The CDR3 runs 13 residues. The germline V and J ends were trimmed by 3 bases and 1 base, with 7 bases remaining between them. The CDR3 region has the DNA TGTGCCAGCTCACCGGACAGTTCCTACGAGCAGTACTTC. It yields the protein CASSPDSSYEQYF.

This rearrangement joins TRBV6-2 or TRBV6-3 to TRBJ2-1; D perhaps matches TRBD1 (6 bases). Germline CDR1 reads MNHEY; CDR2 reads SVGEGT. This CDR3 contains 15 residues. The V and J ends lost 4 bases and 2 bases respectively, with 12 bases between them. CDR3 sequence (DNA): TGTGCCAGCAGTTTTCAGGACAGAGCCTACAATGAGCAGTTCTTC. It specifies CASSFQDRAYNEQFF.

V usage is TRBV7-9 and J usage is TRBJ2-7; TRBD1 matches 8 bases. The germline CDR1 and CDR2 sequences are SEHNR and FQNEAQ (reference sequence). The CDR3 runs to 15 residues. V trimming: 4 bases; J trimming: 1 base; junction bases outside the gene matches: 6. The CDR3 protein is CASSSAGQESYEQYF. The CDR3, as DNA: TGTGCCAGCAGCTCGGCGGGACAGGAATCCTACGAGCAGTACTTC.

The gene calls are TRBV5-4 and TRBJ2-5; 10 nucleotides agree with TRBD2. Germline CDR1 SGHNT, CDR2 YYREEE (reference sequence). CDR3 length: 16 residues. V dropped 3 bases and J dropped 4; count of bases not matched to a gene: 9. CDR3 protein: CASSSPALAGTETQYF. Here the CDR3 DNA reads TGTGCCAGCAGCTCCCCGGCACTAGCGGGGACAGAGACCCAGTACTTC.

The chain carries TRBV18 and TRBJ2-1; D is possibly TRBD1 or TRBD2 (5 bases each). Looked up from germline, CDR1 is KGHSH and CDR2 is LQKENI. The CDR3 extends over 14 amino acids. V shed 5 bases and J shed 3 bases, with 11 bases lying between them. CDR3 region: CASSTGAVYNEQFF. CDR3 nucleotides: TGTGCCAGCTCAACCGGGGCAGTCTACAATGAGCAGTTCTTC.

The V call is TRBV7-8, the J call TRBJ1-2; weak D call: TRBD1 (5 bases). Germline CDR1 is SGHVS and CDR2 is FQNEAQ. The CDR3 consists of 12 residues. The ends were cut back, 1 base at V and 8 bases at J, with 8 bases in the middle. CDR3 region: CASSLGGFGYTF. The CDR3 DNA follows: TGTGCCAGCAGCTTAGGGGGGTTCGGCTACACCTTC.

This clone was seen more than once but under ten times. CDR3 region: CASSPTQGNYEQYF. CDR3 sequence (DNA): TGTGCCAGCAGCCCTACGCAGGGGAACTACGAGCAGTACTTC. The V call is TRBV7-2, the J call TRBJ2-7; D perhaps matches TRBD1 (6 bases). Trimming stripped 5 bases from V and 3 bases from J, with 14 bases between. CDR1 SGHTA and CDR2 FQGNSA come from the germline V gene. The CDR3 has 14 residues.

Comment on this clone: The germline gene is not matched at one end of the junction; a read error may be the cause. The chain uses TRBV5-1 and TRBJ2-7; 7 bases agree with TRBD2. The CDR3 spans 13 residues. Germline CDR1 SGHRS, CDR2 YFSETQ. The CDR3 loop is CATSLGGAYEQYF. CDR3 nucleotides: TGCGCCACCAGCTTGGGGGGGGCCTACGAGCAGTACTTC.

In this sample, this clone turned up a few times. The CDR3 DNA follows: TGCGCCAGCAGCCAAGACCGAGGGACCGGGGTTCAGTACTTC. Translating it yields CASSQDRGTGVQYF. V is TRBV4-3 and J is TRBJ2-4, with D possibly called TRBD1 or TRBD2 (5 bases each). V gave up 0 bases and J gave up 11 bases, with 14 bases separating them. CDR1 LGHNA and CDR2 YSLEER come from the germline V gene. The CDR3 consists of 14 residues.

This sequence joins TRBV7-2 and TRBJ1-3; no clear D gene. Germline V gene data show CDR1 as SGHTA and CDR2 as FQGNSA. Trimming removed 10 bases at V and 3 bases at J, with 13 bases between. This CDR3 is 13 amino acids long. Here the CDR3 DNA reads TGTGCCACTTCGGCAGAGAGTGGAAACACCATATATTTT. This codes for CATSAESGNTIYF.

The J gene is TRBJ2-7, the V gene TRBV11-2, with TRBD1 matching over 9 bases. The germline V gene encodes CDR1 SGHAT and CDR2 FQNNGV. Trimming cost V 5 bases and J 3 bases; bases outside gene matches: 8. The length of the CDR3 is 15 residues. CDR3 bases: TGTGCCAGCAGCCAGGGACAGGGCGATTTCTACGAGCAGTACTTC. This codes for CASSQGQGDFYEQYF.

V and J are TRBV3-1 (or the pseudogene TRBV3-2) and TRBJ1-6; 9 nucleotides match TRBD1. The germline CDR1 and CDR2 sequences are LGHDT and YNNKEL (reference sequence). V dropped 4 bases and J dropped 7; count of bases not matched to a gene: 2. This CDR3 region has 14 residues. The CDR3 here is CASSPGTGNSPLHF. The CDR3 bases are TGTGCCAGCAGCCCCGGGACAGGGAATTCACCCCTCCACTTT.

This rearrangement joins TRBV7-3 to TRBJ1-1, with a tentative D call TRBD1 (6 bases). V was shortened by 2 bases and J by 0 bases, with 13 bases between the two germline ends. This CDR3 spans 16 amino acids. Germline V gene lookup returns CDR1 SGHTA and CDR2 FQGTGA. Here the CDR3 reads CASSLQGPGVNTEAFF. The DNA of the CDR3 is TGTGCCAGCAGCTTACAGGGTCCAGGGGTGAACACTGAAGCTTTCTTT.

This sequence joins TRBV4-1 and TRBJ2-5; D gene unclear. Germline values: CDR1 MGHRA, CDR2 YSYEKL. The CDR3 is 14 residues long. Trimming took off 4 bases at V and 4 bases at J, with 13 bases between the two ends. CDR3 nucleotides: TGCGCCAGCAGCCCCTCGACCTTGGGAGAGACCCAGTACTTC. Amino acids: CASSPSTLGETQYF.

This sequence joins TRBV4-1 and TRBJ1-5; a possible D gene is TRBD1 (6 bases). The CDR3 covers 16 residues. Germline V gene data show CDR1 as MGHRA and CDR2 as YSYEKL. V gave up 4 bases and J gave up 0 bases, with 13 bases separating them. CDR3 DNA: TGCGCCAGCAGCCGCGAGGGGGGGGATAGCAATCAGCCCCAGCATTTT. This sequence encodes CASSREGGDSNQPQHF.

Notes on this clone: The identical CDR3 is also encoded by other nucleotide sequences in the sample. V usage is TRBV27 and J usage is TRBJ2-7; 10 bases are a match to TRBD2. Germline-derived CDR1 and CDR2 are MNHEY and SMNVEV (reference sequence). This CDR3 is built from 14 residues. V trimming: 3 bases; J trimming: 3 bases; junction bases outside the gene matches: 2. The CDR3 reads CASSFASGGYEQYF. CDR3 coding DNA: TGTGCCAGCAGTTTCGCTAGCGGGGGCTACGAGCAGTACTTC.

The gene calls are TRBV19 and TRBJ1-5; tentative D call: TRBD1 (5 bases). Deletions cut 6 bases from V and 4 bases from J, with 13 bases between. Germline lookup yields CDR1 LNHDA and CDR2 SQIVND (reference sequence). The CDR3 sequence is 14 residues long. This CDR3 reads CASRPWDGNQPQHF. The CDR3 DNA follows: TGTGCCAGTAGGCCCTGGGACGGGAATCAGCCCCAGCATTTT. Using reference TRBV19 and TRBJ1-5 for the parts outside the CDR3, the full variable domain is DGGITQSPKYLFRKEGQNVTLSCEQNLNHDAMYWYRQDPGQGLRLIYYSQIVNDFQKGDIAEGYSVSREKKESFPLTVTSAQKNPTAFYLCASRPWDGNQPQHFGDGTRLSIL.

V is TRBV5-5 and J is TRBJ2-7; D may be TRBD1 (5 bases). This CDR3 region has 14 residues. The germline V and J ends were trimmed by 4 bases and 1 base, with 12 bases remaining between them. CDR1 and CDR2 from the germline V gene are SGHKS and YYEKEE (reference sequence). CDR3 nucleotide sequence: TGTGCCAGCAGCCAACCGACAGTTTCCTACGAGCAGTACTTC. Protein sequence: CASSQPTVSYEQYF.

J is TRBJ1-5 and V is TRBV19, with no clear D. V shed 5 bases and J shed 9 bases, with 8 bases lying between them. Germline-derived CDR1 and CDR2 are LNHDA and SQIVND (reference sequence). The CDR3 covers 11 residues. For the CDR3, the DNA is TGTGCCAGTAGTGTAACATTGCCCCAGCATTTT. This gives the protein CASSVTLPQHF.

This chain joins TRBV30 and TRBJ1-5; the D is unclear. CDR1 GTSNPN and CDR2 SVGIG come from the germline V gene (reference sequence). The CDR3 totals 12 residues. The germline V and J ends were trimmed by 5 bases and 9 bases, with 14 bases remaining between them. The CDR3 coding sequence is TGTGCCTGGTCCATTAGAGAACGGCCCCAGCATTTT. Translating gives CAWSIRERPQHF.